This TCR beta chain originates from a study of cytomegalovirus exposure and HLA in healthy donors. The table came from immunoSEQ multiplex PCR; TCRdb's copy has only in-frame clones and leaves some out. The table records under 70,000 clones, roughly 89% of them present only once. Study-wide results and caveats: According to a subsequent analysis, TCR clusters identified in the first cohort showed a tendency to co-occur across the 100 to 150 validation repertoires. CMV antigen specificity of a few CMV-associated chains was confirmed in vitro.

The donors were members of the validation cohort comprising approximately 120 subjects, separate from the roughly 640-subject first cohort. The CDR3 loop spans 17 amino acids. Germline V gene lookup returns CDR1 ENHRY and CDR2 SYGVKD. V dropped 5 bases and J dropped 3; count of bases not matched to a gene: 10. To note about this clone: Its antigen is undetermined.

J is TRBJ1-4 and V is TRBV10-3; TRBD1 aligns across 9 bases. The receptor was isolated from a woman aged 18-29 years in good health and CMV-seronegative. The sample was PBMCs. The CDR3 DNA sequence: TGTGCCATCAGTTCCCGGGACAGGGAGGTTGCTAATGAAAAACTGTTTTTT. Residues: CAISSRDREVANEKLFF.